This T cell receptor (beta chain) was sequenced for a study of control samples from healthy donors and cancer patients. Method: immunoSEQ multiplex PCR; TCRdb's copy keeps in-frame clones and lacks some. The sample table includes roughly 200,000 clones. The V gene's germline CDR1 is SGHVS and CDR2 FNYEAQ. The CDR3 sequence is 15 residues long. V dropped 1 base and J dropped 2 bases, with 12 bases sitting between them. The rearrangement uses TRBV7-6 and TRBJ2-7; weak D call: TRBD1 (5 bases). This receptor was obtained from a woman between 25 and 40 years old in good health. Sequenced input: blood. The CDR3 DNA is TGTGCCAGCAGCTTAGGTTCAGGGATCCCCTACGAGCAGTACTTC. This sequence encodes CASSLGSGIPYEQYF.